This TCR beta chain was documented in a study of blood T cell repertoires in COVID-19. This CDR3 spans 15 amino acids. V was trimmed by 7 bases and J by 5 bases, leaving 17 bases between them. Germline lookup yields CDR1 MNHEY and CDR2 SVGAGI. Profiling relied on immunoSEQ multiplex PCR, and the TCRdb table lists in-frame clones only, not all of them. The data contain roughly 42,000 clones, approximately 92% of them singletons. The sequence derives from a man aged 50-60 years with COVID-19, enrolled during active disease. The chain couples TRBV6-5 to TRBJ2-2; unclear D gene. Material: peripheral blood. DNA for the CDR3: TGTGCCAGCATAAAGACAAATAGAGTAACCGGGGAGCTGTTTTTT. As protein: CASIKTNRVTGELFF.